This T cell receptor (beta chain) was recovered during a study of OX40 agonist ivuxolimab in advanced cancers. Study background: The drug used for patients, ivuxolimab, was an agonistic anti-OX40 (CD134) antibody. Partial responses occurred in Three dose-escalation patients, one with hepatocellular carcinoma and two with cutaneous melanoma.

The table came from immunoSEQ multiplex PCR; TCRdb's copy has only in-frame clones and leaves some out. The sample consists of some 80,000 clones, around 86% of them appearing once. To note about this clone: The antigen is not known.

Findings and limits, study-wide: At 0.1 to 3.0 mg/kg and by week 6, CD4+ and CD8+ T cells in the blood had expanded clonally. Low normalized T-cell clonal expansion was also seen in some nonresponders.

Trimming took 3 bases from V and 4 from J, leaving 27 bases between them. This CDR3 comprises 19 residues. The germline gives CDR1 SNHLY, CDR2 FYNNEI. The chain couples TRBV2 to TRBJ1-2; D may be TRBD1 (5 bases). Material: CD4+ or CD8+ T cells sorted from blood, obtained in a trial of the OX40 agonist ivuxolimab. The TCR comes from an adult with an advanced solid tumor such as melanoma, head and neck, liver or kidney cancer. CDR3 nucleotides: TGTGCCAGCAGTGAGCGTCAACGACAGTTAAGGCCCCACGGCTATGGCTACACCTTC. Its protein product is CASSERQRQLRPHGYGYTF. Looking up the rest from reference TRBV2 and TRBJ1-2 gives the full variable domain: EPEVTQTPSHQVTQMGQEVILRCVPISNHLYFYWYRQILGQKVEFLVSFYNNEISEKSEIFDDQFSVERPDGSNFTLKIRSTKLEDSAMYFCASSERQRQLRPHGYGYTFGSGTRLTVV.